The entry that follows covers one T cell receptor (beta chain) sequence. What it recognizes is unknown. The data stem from a study of cytomegalovirus exposure and HLA in healthy donors. Study findings and constraints: The study listed 150 to 200 cytomegalovirus-associated TCR beta chains.

This CDR3 is built from 14 residues. V was clipped by 7 bases and J by 0 bases; unmatched bases: 3. The germline CDR1 and CDR2 sequences are MDHEN and SYDVKM. The PCR was carried out with 60 Vbeta primers and 13 Jbeta primers. Using immunoSEQ multiplex PCR, the repertoire was profiled, and TCRdb retains in-frame clones only, with some absent. Among 100,000 to 150,000 clones, 75% to 85% were seen once, and the ten largest hold about 2.6%. The sequence was collected from a man aged 25-45 years in good health and CMV-seronegative. Sequenced material: PBMCs. The chain recombines TRBV28 with TRBJ2-7; TRBD2 agrees at 10 bases. The CDR3 loop reads CASTWTSGSYEQYF. Here the CDR3 DNA reads TGTGCCAGCACCTGGACTAGCGGCTCCTACGAGCAGTACTTC. Full variable domain (rest looked up from reference TRBV28 and TRBJ2-7): DVKVTQSSRYLVKRTGEKVFLECVQDMDHENMFWYRQDPGLGLRLIYFSYDVKMKEKGDIPEGYSVSREKKERFSLILESASTNQTSMYLCASTWTSGSYEQYFGPGTRLTVT.